Below, 30 T cell receptor beta chains from the same sample are listed, as sequenced in a study of T-cell memory formation after mild COVID-19. TCRdb analysed the 5' RACE reads with MiXCR anew, one entry per CDR3 protein. Among 260,000 or so distinct CDR3 sequences listed, 16% were seen once. Specimen: PBMCs or a T cell subset sorted from them (not recorded which). The receptor set was obtained from a man younger than 35 who had mild COVID-19 (a few samples of this study predate the infection). Cell type and time point are not known.

This clonotype was seen a few times. J is TRBJ2-5 and V is TRBV5-1, with 7 bases fitting TRBD1. The CDR3 is made up of 15 amino acids. Germline V gives CDR1 SGHRS, CDR2 YFSETQ. V was pared by 1 base and J by 3 bases, with 6 bases of the junction left unmatched. The CDR3, as DNA: TGCGCCAGCAGCTTGCCAAGAGGGACAGAAGAGACCCAGTACTTC. It encodes CASSLPRGTEETQYF.

This clonotype was seen a handful of times. The chain combines TRBV12-3 or TRBV12-4 with TRBJ2-2; D not certain. Trimming stripped 6 bases from V and 2 bases from J, with 4 bases between. The CDR3 totals 12 residues. The DNA of the CDR3 is TGTGCCAGCAGGGATAACACCGGGGAGCTGTTTTTT. It translates to CASRDNTGELFF.

At least ten counts were recorded for this clonotype. This sequence joins TRBV7-3 and TRBJ2-7; D is unresolved. Germline loops: CDR1 SGHTA, CDR2 FQGTGA. V gave up 2 bases and J gave up 3 bases, with 8 bases separating them. The CDR3 consists of 13 residues. This CDR3 is CASSLSPFYEQYF. CDR3 sequence (DNA): TGTGCCAGCAGCTTATCGCCCTTCTACGAGCAGTACTTC.

This clonotype came up many times. The chain recombines TRBV4-1 with TRBJ1-2; D perhaps matches TRBD1 (5 bases). CDR3 size: 12 residues. V dropped 6 bases and J dropped 3 bases, with 8 bases sitting between them. The germline V gene has CDR1 MGHRA and CDR2 YSYEKL. CDR3 in DNA: TGCGCCAGCAGTCGGGGGGACTATGGCTACACCTTC. Its protein is CASSRGDYGYTF.

There are a few counts of this clonotype. The chain recombines TRBV7-2 with TRBJ2-3; 8 bases are a match to TRBD2. The CDR3 extends over 16 amino acids. Germline CDR1 and CDR2: SGHTA and FQGNSA. V trimming: 0 bases; J trimming: 3 bases; junction bases outside the gene matches: 5. For the CDR3, the DNA is TGTGCCAGCAGCTTAGCCCCCCGGGGGGGAACAGATACGCAGTATTTT. Encoded protein: CASSLAPRGGTDTQYF.

The chain carries TRBV18 and TRBJ1-1, with D unresolved. Germline assignment: CDR1 KGHSH and CDR2 LQKENI. The CDR3 totals 13 residues. Trimming left V 2 bases short and J 3 bases short, with 7 bases between. In DNA form, the CDR3 reads TGTGCCAGCTCACCATTTCCGGACACTGAAGCTTTCTTT. This translates into CASSPFPDTEAFF.

In this sample, this clonotype turned up many times. The chain carries TRBV7-9 and TRBJ2-7, with D possibly being TRBD1 (6 bases). The CDR3 is 14 amino acids. Germline CDR1 is SEHNR and CDR2 is FQNEAQ (reference sequence). Trimming cost V 5 bases and J 2 bases, with 13 bases left between them. The CDR3 DNA follows: TGTGCCAGCAGCCTGGGGACACTGGCCTACGAGCAGTACTTC. Its protein is CASSLGTLAYEQYF.

DNA of the CDR3: TGTGCCAGCAGCTACCAGGGGGCAGGCGGGGAGCTGTTTTTT. Amino acids: CASSYQGAGGELFF. This chain links TRBV7-3 with TRBJ2-2; TRBD1 matches at 8 bases. The CDR3 length is 14 residues. Trimming at V came to 4 bases and at J to 7 bases, leaving 5 bases not matched to a gene. Germline V CDR1 and CDR2: SGHTA, FQGTGA.

This clonotype has more than one count but fewer than ten. The chain uses TRBV9 and TRBJ2-7; D is unresolved. Per the germline V gene, CDR1 is SGDLS and CDR2 is YYNGEE. This CDR3 is built from 13 residues. V gave up 0 bases and J gave up 5 bases, with 9 bases separating them. The CDR3 region has the DNA TGTGCCAGCAGCGTAGGGCCCTGGGACGAGCAGTACTTC. Protein product: CASSVGPWDEQYF. The full variable domain, its missing parts supplied by reference TRBV9 and TRBJ2-7, is DSGVTQTPKHLITATGQRVTLRCSPRSGDLSVYWYQQSLDQGLQFLIQYYNGEERAKGNILERFSAQQFPDLHSELNLSSLELGDSALYFCASSVGPWDEQYFGPGTRLTVT.

This clonotype was picked up a small number of times. The genes are TRBV6-6 and TRBJ2-3; D may be TRBD2 (6 bases). The germline V gene encodes CDR1 MNHNY and CDR2 SVGAGI (reference sequence). The germline V and J ends were trimmed by 2 bases and 1 base, with 10 bases remaining between them. The CDR3 consists of 15 residues. CDR3 protein: CASSYVRGGTDTQYF. The CDR3 nucleotides read TGTGCCAGCAGTTACGTGCGGGGTGGCACAGATACGCAGTATTTT.

This clonotype turned up a few times. CDR3 sequence: CSARRQEYSNQPQHF. The CDR3 DNA sequence: TGCAGTGCTAGACGACAGGAGTATAGCAATCAGCCCCAGCATTTT. The chain carries TRBV20-1 and TRBJ1-5; D may be TRBD1 (6 bases). The germline V gene encodes CDR1 DFQATT and CDR2 SNEGSKA (reference sequence). V lost 2 bases and J lost 0, with 11 bases in between. This CDR3 contains 15 residues.

In this sample, this clonotype turned up many times. The J gene is TRBJ2-3, the V gene TRBV7-2, with D hard to call. Germline assignment: CDR1 SGHTA and CDR2 FQGNSA. CDR3 size: 13 residues. Trimming left V 4 bases short and J 6 bases short, with 11 bases between. The CDR3 DNA reads as TGTGCCAGCAGCTCTCCTTTCCGGGATACGCAGTATTTT. Translating gives CASSSPFRDTQYF.

V usage is TRBV12-3 or TRBV12-4 and J usage is TRBJ1-2, with D uncertain. The CDR3 is 13 residues long. V lost 5 bases to trimming and J lost 3 bases, with 10 bases between them. In nucleotides, the CDR3 is TGTGCCAGCAGTCCGCTGTACGACTATGGCTACACCTTC. Protein: CASSPLYDYGYTF.

The rearrangement joins TRBV10-3 to TRBJ2-7, with D unclear. Germline CDR1 reads ENHRY; CDR2 reads SYGVKD. This CDR3 contains 13 residues. Trimming stripped 2 bases from V and 6 bases from J, with 11 bases between. CDR3 in amino acids: CAISEGPRAEQYV. In DNA form, the CDR3 reads TGTGCCATCAGTGAGGGGCCACGGGCCGAGCAGTACGTC.

The chain employs TRBV5-1 and TRBJ2-3, with TRBD2 matching over 16 bases. The J segment lost 4 bases and the V segment lost 10 bases, leaving 6 bases of the junction unmatched. Germline loops: CDR1 SGHRS, CDR2 YFSETQ. The CDR3 totals 15 residues. Written as DNA, the CDR3 is TGCGCCGGGACTAGCGGGGGGGATCCCGCAGATACGCAGTATTTT. It is translated as CAGTSGGDPADTQYF.

This clonotype has only a few counts. The chain combines TRBV7-2 with TRBJ1-4; D possibly corresponds to TRBD1 (5 bases). The CDR3 is 15 residues long. The germline V gene has CDR1 SGHTA and CDR2 FQGNSA. Trimming removed 1 base from V and 6 bases from J, with 12 bases in between. CDR3 amino acids: CASSLEGRQHEKLFF. The CDR3 DNA reads TGTGCCAGCAGCTTAGAAGGGCGACAGCATGAAAAACTGTTTTTT.

This clonotype has just a few counts. This chain links TRBV5-5 with TRBJ2-1; 9 bases are shared with TRBD1. The germline gives CDR1 SGHKS, CDR2 YYEKEE (reference sequence). The CDR3 runs 15 residues. V gave up 4 bases and J gave up 8 bases; unmatched junction bases: 10. The CDR3 here is CASSRVGTGFHEQFF. The CDR3 region has the DNA TGTGCCAGCAGCCGGGTCGGGACAGGGTTCCATGAGCAGTTCTTC.

CDR3 amino acids: CASSLLQTQYF. The CDR3 DNA sequence: TGTGCCAGCAGCTTACTCCAGACCCAGTACTTC. The chain has TRBV11-2 and TRBJ2-5, with D unclear. Germline loops: CDR1 SGHAT, CDR2 FQNNGV. The CDR3 runs to 11 residues. V was shortened by 2 bases and J by 6 bases, with 4 bases between the two germline ends.

The chain recombines TRBV6-2 or TRBV6-3 with TRBJ1-1, with no clear D. This CDR3 is 15 amino acids long. Looked up from germline, CDR1 is MNHEY and CDR2 is SVGEGT. V gave up 0 bases and J gave up 3 bases, with 11 bases separating them. CDR3 amino acids: CASSYSSWADTEAFF. The CDR3 DNA reads TGTGCCAGCAGTTACTCGAGCTGGGCGGACACTGAAGCTTTCTTT.

The chain recombines TRBV29-1 with TRBJ2-3; D not certain. The V end lost 6 bases, the J end lost 11 bases, and 18 bases lay between the germline ends. CDR1 SQVTM and CDR2 ANQGSEA come from the germline V gene. The CDR3 contains 12 residues. The chain's CDR3 is CSVTQDRREQYF. In DNA, the CDR3 is TGCAGCGTAACCCAAGATAGGCGAGAGCAGTATTTT.

The chain links TRBV4-3 to TRBJ2-1; 14 bases agree with TRBD2. This CDR3 has 16 amino acids. Trimming took 4 bases from V and 14 from J; bases not matched to a gene: 13. Germline-derived CDR1 and CDR2 are LGHNA and YSLEER. The CDR3 loop reads CASSPRLAGGLGIEFF. CDR3 DNA sequence: TGCGCCAGCAGCCCTAGACTAGCGGGGGGGCTTGGGATTGAGTTCTTC.

V gene TRBV6-5 combines with J gene TRBJ1-2; D possibly corresponds to TRBD1 (5 bases). The CDR3 length is 17 residues. CDR1 and CDR2 (germline): MNHEY, SVGAGI. The V and J ends lost 3 bases and 4 bases respectively, with 21 bases between them. CDR3 nucleotide sequence: TGTGCCAGCAGTTATCAGTACGGGACGAGTACTAGCTATGGCTACACCTTC. Translation: CASSYQYGTSTSYGYTF.

V gene TRBV6-5 combines with J gene TRBJ1-1; D is perhaps TRBD1 (5 bases). This CDR3 is built from 13 residues. The germline V and J ends were trimmed by 4 bases and 6 bases, with 12 bases remaining between them. Germline V CDR1 and CDR2: MNHEY, SVGAGI. In DNA form, the CDR3 reads TGTGCCAGCAGTTCCTGGGGGGTTCCTGAAGCTTTCTTT. Its protein product is CASSSWGVPEAFF.

The chain is built from TRBV7-9 and TRBJ2-2, with D possibly matching TRBD2 (6 bases). The V end lost 6 bases, the J end lost 7 bases, and 15 bases lay between the germline ends. Per the germline V gene, CDR1 is SEHNR and CDR2 is FQNEAQ (reference sequence). The length of the CDR3 is 14 residues. CDR3 amino acids: CASSGDSGLGELFF. The CDR3 nucleotides read TGTGCCAGCAGTGGGGACTCCGGGCTCGGGGAGCTGTTTTTT.

This clonotype came up a few times. The gene calls are TRBV15 and TRBJ1-1; weak D call: TRBD1 (6 bases). The germline CDR1 and CDR2 sequences are LNHNV and YYDKDF (reference sequence). V was cut by 1 base and J by 5 bases, with 17 bases left in between. The CDR3 totals 16 residues. This chain's CDR3 is CATSRARGEMGTEAFF. In nucleotides, the CDR3 is TGTGCCACCAGCAGAGCTAGGGGGGAAATGGGGACTGAAGCTTTCTTT.

The V gene is TRBV5-1, the J gene TRBJ2-5, with a tentative D call TRBD2 (5 bases). The CDR3 covers 14 residues. Trimming removed 4 bases from V and 5 bases from J, with 15 bases in between. The V gene's germline CDR1 is SGHRS and CDR2 YFSETQ. CDR3 sequence: CASSHPLLGETQYF. In DNA, the CDR3 is TGCGCCAGCAGCCACCCCCTACTAGGGGAGACCCAGTACTTC.

The genes are TRBV9 and TRBJ2-5; 10 bases map to TRBD2. The CDR3 has 15 residues. Germline trimming cut 4 bases from V and 0 bases from J; bases unmatched to any gene: 3. Germline-derived CDR1 and CDR2 are SGDLS and YYNGEE. As DNA, the CDR3 is TGTGCCAGCAGCTATAGCGGGGGGTACCAAGAGACCCAGTACTTC. Residues: CASSYSGGYQETQYF.

In its sample, this clonotype was seen a few times. V gene TRBV12-3 or TRBV12-4 combines with J gene TRBJ1-3; D gene ambiguous. The CDR3 runs 13 residues. Trimming took off 7 bases at V and 4 bases at J, with 11 bases between the two ends. The DNA for the CDR3 is TGTGCCAGCATCCTATCCGGAGGAAACACCATATATTTT. This gives the protein CASILSGGNTIYF.

The chain employs TRBV7-9 and TRBJ1-5; 8 bases are shared with TRBD1. Germline CDR1 reads SEHNR; CDR2 reads FQNEAQ (reference sequence). The CDR3 sequence is 17 residues long. Unmatched junction bases numbered 14, after V lost 4 bases and J lost 6 bases. As DNA, the CDR3 is TGTGCCAGCAGCTCGGGCCATGGGACAGGATACTCTCAGCCCCAGCATTTT. It encodes CASSSGHGTGYSQPQHF.

Many counts were recorded for this clonotype. This rearrangement joins TRBV20-1 to TRBJ2-6; D might be TRBD1 (5 bases). V dropped 5 bases and J dropped 0 bases, with 5 bases sitting between them. CDR1 and CDR2 (germline): DFQATT, SNEGSKA (reference sequence). The CDR3 runs 13 residues. The DNA for the CDR3 is TGCAGTGCTGACAGCTCTGGGGCCAACGTCCTGACTTTC. Amino acids: CSADSSGANVLTF.